This is a list of T cell receptor beta chains from one sample in a study of CD8 T cells in Susac syndrome. TCRdb used MiXCR to reprocess the immunoSEQ multiplex PCR reads, holding one entry per CDR3 protein. Of approximately 160,000 distinct CDR3 sequences in the sample, about 96% are singletons; the top ten hold roughly 0.12%. The sequenced material came from CD4+ T cells from PBMCs. The source of these receptors is a human donor with Susac syndrome. Both conserved end residues are part of each CDR3. Fields, in order: D gene, V gene, J gene, CDR3 protein, CDR3 DNA. D genes are given only for firm matches.

D gene: TRBD2
V gene: TRBV9
J gene: TRBJ2-1
CDR3 protein: CASSVGGGLNNEQFF
CDR3 DNA: TGTGCCAGCAGCGTAGGCGGGGGGCTGAACAATGAGCAGTTCTTC

D gene: .
V gene: TRBV2
J gene: TRBJ2-2
CDR3 protein: CASMLDRNTGELFF
CDR3 DNA: TGTGCCAGCATGTTGGACAGAAACACCGGGGAGCTGTTTTTT

D gene: TRBD1
V gene: TRBV12-3/TRBV12-4
J gene: TRBJ1-2
CDR3 protein: CASSLGRTGAPYTF
CDR3 DNA: TGTGCCAGCAGTTTGGGTCGGACAGGGGCCCCTTACACCTTC

D gene: .
V gene: TRBV6-1
J gene: TRBJ2-1
CDR3 protein: CASSASGITTAYNEQFF
CDR3 DNA: TGTGCCAGCAGTGCCAGCGGAATAACTACAGCCTACAATGAGCAGTTCTTC

D gene: .
V gene: TRBV14
J gene: TRBJ2-5
CDR3 protein: CASSQGQARVQETQYF
CDR3 DNA: TGTGCCAGCAGTCAAGGGCAGGCGCGGGTGCAAGAGACCCAGTACTTC

D gene: .
V gene: TRBV4-1
J gene: TRBJ2-1
CDR3 protein: CASRDAGVRDEQFF
CDR3 DNA: TGCGCCAGCAGAGATGCCGGGGTCAGGGATGAGCAGTTCTTC

D gene: .
V gene: TRBV6-6
J gene: TRBJ1-1
CDR3 protein: CASSYSNTEAFF
CDR3 DNA: TGTGCCAGCAGTTACTCGAACACTGAAGCTTTCTTT

D gene: .
V gene: TRBV7-3
J gene: TRBJ2-3
CDR3 protein: CASSPRFAGGDTQYF
CDR3 DNA: TGTGCCAGCAGCCCCCGCTTTGCCGGGGGAGATACGCAGTATTTT

D gene: TRBD1
V gene: TRBV9
J gene: TRBJ2-3
CDR3 protein: CASSATGASSTDTQYF
CDR3 DNA: TGTGCCAGCAGCGCGACAGGGGCCTCTAGCACAGATACGCAGTATTTT

D gene: .
V gene: TRBV7-2
J gene: TRBJ2-1
CDR3 protein: CASSWSSGNEQFF
CDR3 DNA: TGTGCCAGCAGCTGGAGCAGCGGCAATGAGCAGTTCTTC

D gene: .
V gene: TRBV5-6
J gene: TRBJ1-3
CDR3 protein: CASSFRGYSGNTIYF
CDR3 DNA: TGTGCCAGCAGCTTCCGGGGGTACTCTGGAAACACCATATATTTT

D gene: .
V gene: TRBV19
J gene: TRBJ1-1
CDR3 protein: CASSMRRDTEAFF
CDR3 DNA: TGTGCCAGTAGTATGCGACGAGACACTGAAGCTTTCTTT

D gene: .
V gene: TRBV10-1
J gene: TRBJ2-1
CDR3 protein: CASSEQGNEQFF
CDR3 DNA: TGCGCCAGCAGTGAGCAGGGGAATGAGCAGTTCTTC

D gene: .
V gene: TRBV4-3
J gene: TRBJ1-4
CDR3 protein: CASSQDYGLGEKLFF
CDR3 DNA: TGCGCCAGCAGCCAAGATTACGGGCTAGGAGAAAAACTGTTTTTT